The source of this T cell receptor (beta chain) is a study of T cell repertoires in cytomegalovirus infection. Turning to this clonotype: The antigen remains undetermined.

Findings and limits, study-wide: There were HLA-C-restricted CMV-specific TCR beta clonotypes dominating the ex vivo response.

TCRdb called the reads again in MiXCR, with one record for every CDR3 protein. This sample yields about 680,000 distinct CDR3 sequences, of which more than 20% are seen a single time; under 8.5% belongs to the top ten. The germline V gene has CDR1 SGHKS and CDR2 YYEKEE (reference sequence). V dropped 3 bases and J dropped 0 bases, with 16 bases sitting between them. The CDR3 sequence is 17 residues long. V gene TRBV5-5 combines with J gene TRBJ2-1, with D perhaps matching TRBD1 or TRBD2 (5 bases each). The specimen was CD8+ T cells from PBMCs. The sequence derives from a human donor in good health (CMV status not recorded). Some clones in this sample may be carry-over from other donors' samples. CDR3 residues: CASSWDPGLHSYNEQFF. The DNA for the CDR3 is TGTGCCAGCAGCTGGGACCCGGGCCTACACTCCTACAATGAGCAGTTCTTC.